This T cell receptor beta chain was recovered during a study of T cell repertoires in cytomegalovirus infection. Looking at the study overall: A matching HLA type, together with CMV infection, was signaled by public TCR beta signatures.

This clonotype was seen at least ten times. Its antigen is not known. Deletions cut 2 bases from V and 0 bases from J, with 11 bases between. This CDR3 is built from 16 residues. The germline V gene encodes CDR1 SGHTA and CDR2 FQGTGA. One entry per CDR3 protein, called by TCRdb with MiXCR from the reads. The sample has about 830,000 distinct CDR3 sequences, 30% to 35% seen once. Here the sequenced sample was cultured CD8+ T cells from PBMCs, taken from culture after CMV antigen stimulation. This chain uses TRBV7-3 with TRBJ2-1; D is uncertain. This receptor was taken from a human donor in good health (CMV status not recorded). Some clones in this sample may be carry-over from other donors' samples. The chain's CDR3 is CASSLDARSSYNEQFF. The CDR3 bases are TGTGCCAGCAGCTTAGACGCCCGGAGCTCCTACAATGAGCAGTTCTTC.